This T cell receptor beta chain was found in a study of regulatory T cells in long-lasting Graves disease. Study-level information: Patients with persistent Graves' disease had over 5 years of antithyroid drugs and persistent TSH receptor antibodies. Study conclusions and caveats: Patients whose Graves' disease persisted exhibited lower TCR diversity than those newly diagnosed. Newly diagnosed disease favored TRBV20-1 and TRBJ2-1 over persistent disease.

Noted time point: persistent/refractory GD, antithyroid drugs over 5 years with positive TRAb. The TCR library was made from RNA that had been extracted from PBMCs in TRIzol. An endocrinology department located in Xi'an, China, was where the patients came from. This clonotype has at least ten counts. Its antigen is undetermined. This CDR3 comprises 14 residues. V shed 6 bases and J 6 bases; nucleotides not matched to a gene: 3. In building TCR beta libraries, iRepertoire HTBI primers were used together with Arm-PCR of CDR3 regions. Via MiXCR, TCRdb re-called the multiplex PCR reads, giving one row per CDR3 protein. The sample has about 470,000 distinct CDR3 sequences; about 22% are singletons.

This sequence joins TRBV12-3 or TRBV12-4 and TRBJ2-7; 15 bases agree with TRBD2. This sequence was found in a female donor with Graves disease. Sequencing used peripheral blood mononuclear cells (PBMCs), obtained when the disease was refractory, from a patient treated with antithyroid drugs. In DNA, the CDR3 is TGTGCCAGCAGCGGACTAGCGGGGGGGTTCGAGCAGTACTTC. This encodes CASSGLAGGFEQYF.